This entry describes one TCR beta chain. Its antigen is as yet unknown. The sample is drawn from a study of memory CD8 T cells in hepatitis C reinfection. On the study more broadly: After reinfection, two primary-infection resolvers became chronically infected. A positive HCV RNA test after two negatives ≥60 days apart defined reinfection. Study results and caveats: Four to six donors were too few for definitive public clonotype conclusions.

V shed 5 bases, J shed 3 bases, and the junction held 8 bases outside the gene matches. The CDR3 consists of 16 residues. Germline V gene data show CDR1 as SEHNR and CDR2 as FQNEAQ (reference sequence). Produced via immunoSEQ multiplex PCR; TCRdb's table is partial and in-frame only. The data hold tens of thousands of clones, with just under 90% observed a single time. This sample's time point: pre-reinfection, 55 to 20 weeks before reinfection detection. TCR sequencing was done directly ex vivo on sorted cells, without expansion in vitro. Control naive CD8 T cells came from a couple of donors at all three reinfection time points.

The chain is built from TRBV7-9 and TRBJ2-1, with 9 bases aligning to TRBD2. The sample was naive CD8+ T cells sorted from blood. This receptor was taken from a young man with hepatitis C virus infection. This CDR3 reads CASSPPSSGIYNEQFF. The CDR3 nucleotides are TGTGCCAGCAGCCCACCCTCTAGCGGGATCTACAATGAGCAGTTCTTC.